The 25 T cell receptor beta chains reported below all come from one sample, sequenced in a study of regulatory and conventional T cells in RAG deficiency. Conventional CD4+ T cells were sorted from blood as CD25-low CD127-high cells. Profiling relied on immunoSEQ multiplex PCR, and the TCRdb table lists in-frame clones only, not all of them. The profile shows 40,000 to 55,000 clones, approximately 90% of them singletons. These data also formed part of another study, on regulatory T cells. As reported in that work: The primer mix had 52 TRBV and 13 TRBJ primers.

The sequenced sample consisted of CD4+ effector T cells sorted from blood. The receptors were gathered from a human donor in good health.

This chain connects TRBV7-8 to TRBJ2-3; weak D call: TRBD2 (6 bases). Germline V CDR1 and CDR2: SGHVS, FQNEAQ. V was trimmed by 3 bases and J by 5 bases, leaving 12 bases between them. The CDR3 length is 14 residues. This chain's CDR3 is CASSLSVGGDTQYF. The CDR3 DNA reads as TGTGCCAGCAGCTTGAGCGTCGGGGGAGATACGCAGTATTTT.

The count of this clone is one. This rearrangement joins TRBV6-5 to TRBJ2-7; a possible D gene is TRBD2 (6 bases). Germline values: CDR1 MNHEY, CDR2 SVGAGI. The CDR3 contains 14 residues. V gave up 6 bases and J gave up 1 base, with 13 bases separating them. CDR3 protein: CASSSHGGSYEQYF. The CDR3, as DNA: TGTGCCAGCAGCTCACACGGGGGTTCCTACGAGCAGTACTTC.

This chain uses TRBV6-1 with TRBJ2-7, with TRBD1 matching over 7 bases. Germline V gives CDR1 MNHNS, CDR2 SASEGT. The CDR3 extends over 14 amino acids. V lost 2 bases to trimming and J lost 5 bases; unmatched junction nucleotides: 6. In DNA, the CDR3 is TGTGCCAGCAGTGAACCCTCTGGGACAGACGAGCAGTACTTC. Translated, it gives CASSEPSGTDEQYF.

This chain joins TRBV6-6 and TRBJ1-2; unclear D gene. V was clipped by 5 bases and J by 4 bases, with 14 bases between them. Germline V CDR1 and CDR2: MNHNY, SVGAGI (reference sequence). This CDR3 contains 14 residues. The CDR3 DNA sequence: TGTGCCAGCAGTCGCCACTCCTCCAGCTATGGCTACACCTTC. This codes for CASSRHSSSYGYTF.

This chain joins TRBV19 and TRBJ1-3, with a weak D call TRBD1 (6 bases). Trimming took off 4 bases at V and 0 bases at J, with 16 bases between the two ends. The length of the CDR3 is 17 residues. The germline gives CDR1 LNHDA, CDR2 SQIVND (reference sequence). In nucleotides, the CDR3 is TGTGCCAGTAGTACCCCTGTGACAGGACGCTCTGGAAACACCATATATTTT. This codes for CASSTPVTGRSGNTIYF.

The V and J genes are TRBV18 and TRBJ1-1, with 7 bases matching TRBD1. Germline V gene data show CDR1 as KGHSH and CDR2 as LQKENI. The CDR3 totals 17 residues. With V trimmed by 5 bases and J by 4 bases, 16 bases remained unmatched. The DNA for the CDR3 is TGTGCCAGCTCAAGACAGGGTATCATCCTCGGTGGCACTGAAGCTTTCTTT. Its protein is CASSRQGIILGGTEAFF. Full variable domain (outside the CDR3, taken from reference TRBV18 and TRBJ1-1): NAGVMQNPRHLVRRRGQEARLRCSPMKGHSHVYWYRQLPEEGLKFMVYLQKENIIDESGMPKERFSAEFPKEGPSILRIQQVVRGDSAAYFCASSRQGIILGGTEAFFGQGTRLTVV.

As DNA, the CDR3 is TGTGCCAGCTCACTCACAGATACGCAGTATTTT. Protein sequence: CASSLTDTQYF. The genes are TRBV18 and TRBJ2-3, with unresolved D. The CDR3 contains 11 residues. Germline V gene sequence: CDR1 KGHSH, CDR2 LQKENI. The V and J ends lost 4 bases and 2 bases respectively, with 1 base between them.

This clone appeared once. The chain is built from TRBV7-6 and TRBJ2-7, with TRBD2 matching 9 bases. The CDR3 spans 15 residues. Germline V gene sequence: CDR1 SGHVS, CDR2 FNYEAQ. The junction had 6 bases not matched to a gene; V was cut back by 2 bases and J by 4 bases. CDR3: CASSLMSGRPYEQYF. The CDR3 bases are TGTGCCAGCAGCTTAATGAGCGGGAGGCCGTACGAGCAGTACTTC. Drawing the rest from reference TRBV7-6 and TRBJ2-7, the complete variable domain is GAGVSQSPRYKVTKRGQDVALRCDPISGHVSLYWYRQALGQGPEFLTYFNYEAQQDKSGLPNDRFSAERPEGSISTLTIQRTEQRDSAMYRCASSLMSGRPYEQYFGPGTRLTVT.

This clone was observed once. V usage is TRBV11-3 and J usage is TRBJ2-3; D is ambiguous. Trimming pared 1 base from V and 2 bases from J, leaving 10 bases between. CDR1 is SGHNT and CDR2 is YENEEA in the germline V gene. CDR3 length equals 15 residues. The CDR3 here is CASSLGGGDTDTQYF. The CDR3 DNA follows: TGTGCCAGCAGCTTAGGTGGCGGAGACACAGATACGCAGTATTTT.

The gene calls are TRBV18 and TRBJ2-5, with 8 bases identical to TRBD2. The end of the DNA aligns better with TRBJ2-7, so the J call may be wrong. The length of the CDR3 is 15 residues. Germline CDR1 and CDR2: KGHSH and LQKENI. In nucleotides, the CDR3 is TGTGCCAGCTCACCTCAGGCGGGGGGATCCTACGAGCAGTACTTC. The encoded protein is CASSPQAGGSYEQYF.

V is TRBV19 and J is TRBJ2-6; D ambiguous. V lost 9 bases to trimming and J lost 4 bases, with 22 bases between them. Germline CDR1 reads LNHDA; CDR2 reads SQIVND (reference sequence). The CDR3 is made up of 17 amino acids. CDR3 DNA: TGTGCCAGCCGAGCACCGTGGGGAAAGAGGGGGGCCAACGTCCTGACTTTC. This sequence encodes CASRAPWGKRGANVLTF.

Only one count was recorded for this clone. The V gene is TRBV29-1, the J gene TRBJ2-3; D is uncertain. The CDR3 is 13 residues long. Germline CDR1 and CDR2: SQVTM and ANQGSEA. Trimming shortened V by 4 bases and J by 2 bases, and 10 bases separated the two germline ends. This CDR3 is CSVGGRLTDTQYF. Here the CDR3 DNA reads TGCAGCGTTGGAGGCAGACTCACAGATACGCAGTATTTT.

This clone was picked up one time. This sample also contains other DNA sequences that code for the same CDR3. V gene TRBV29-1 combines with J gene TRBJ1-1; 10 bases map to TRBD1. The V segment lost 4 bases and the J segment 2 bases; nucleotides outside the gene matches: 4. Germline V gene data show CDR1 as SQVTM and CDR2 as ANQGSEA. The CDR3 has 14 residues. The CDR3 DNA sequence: TGCAGCGTTGGTTGGACAGGGGGAAACACTGAAGCTTTCTTT. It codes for CSVGWTGGNTEAFF.

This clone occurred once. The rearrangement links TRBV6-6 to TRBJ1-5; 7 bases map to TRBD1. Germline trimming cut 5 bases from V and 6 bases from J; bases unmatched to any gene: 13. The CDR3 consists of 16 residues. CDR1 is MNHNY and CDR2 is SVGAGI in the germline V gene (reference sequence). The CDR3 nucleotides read TGTGCCAGCAGTCCAACTGGACAGGCCACGGCTCAGCCCCAGCATTTT. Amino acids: CASSPTGQATAQPQHF.

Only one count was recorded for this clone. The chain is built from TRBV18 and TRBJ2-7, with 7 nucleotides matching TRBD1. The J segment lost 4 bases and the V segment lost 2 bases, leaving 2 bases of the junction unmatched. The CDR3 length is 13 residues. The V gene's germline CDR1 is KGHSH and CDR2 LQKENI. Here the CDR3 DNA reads TGTGCCAGCTCACCAGGGGACAGATACGAGCAGTACTTC. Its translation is CASSPGDRYEQYF.

The DNA of the CDR3 is TGTGCCAGCAGCAAACAGGGGAGGACCGGGACTGAAGCTTTCTTT. Its translation: CASSKQGRTGTEAFF. The chain employs TRBV6-1 and TRBJ1-1; 7 bases match TRBD1. This CDR3 comprises 15 residues. The germline CDR1 and CDR2 sequences are MNHNS and SASEGT. After removal of 6 bases from V and 5 bases from J, the junction contained 12 bases not matched to a gene.

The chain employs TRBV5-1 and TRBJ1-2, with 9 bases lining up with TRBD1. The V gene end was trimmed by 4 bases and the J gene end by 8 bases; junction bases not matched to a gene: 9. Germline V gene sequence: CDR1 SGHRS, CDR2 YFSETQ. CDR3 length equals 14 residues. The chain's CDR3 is CASSRTGQGYGYTF. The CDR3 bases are TGCGCCAGCAGCCGAACGGGACAGGGATACGGCTACACCTTC.

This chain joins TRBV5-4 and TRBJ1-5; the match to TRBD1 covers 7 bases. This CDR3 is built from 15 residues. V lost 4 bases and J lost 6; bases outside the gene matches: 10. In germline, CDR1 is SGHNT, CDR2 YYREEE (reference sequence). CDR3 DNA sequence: TGTGCCAGCAGCCTAGACAGGGAATTAGGTCAGCCCCAGCATTTT. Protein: CASSLDRELGQPQHF.

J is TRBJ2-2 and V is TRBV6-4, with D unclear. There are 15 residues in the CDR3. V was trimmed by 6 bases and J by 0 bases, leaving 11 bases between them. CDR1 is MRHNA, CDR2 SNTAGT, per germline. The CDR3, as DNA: TGTGCCAGCAGCGTTGAGCACGCGAACACCGGGGAGCTGTTTTTT. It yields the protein CASSVEHANTGELFF.

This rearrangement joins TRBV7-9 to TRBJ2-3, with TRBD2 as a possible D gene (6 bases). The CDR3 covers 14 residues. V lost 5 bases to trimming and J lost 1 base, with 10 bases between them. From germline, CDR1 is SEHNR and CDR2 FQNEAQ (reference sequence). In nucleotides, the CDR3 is TGTGCCAGCAGCCCCTCGGGGGGCACAGATACGCAGTATTTT. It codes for CASSPSGGTDTQYF.

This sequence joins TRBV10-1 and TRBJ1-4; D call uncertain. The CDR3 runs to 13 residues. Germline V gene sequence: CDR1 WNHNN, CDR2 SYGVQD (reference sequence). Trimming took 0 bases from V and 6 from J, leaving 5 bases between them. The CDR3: CASSESGDEKLFF. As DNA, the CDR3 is TGCGCCAGCAGTGAGTCAGGAGATGAAAAACTGTTTTTT.

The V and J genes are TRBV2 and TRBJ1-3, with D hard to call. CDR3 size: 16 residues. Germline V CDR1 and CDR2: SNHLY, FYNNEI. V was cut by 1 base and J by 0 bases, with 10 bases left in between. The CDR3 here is CASSEGLGNSGNTIYF. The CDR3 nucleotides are TGTGCCAGCAGTGAAGGGTTGGGAAACTCTGGAAACACCATATATTTT.

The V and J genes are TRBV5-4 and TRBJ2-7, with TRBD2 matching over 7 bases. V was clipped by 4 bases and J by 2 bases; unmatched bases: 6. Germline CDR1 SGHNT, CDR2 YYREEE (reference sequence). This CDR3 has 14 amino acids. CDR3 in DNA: TGTGCCAGCAGCGCAGCGGGGCAGCCCTACGAGCAGTACTTC. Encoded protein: CASSAAGQPYEQYF.

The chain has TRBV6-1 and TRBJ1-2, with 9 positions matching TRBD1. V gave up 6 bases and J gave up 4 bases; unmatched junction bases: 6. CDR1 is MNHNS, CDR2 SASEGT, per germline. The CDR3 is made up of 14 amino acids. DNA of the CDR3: TGTGCCAGCAGCTTGACAGGGGGAATCTATGGCTACACCTTC. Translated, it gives CASSLTGGIYGYTF.

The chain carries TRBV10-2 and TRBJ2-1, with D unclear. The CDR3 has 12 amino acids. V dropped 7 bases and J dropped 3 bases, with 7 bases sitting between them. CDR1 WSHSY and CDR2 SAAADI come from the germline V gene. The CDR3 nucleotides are TGCGCCAGCATAGGCAGCTACAATGAGCAGTTCTTC. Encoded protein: CASIGSYNEQFF.